This TCR beta chain was captured by sequencing in a study of blood T cell repertoires in COVID-19. Background on the study: Samples taken during acute and convalescent COVID-19 were collected in the United States, Italy and Spain. T cells, B-cell-depleted T cells, or PBMCs provided the cDNA or gDNA that served as material.

Original data processing: Amplified reference gene primers provided the basis for estimating nucleated cell counts. Measured with immunoSEQ multiplex PCR; TCRdb has only the in-frame clones, and not every one. Clone size and the V and J calls come from that table; the DNA yielded D and trimming. The sample carries under 120,000 clones, roughly 71% recorded once. Looked up from germline, CDR1 is KGHSH and CDR2 is LQKENI. Trimming took off 2 bases at V and 6 bases at J, with 23 bases between the two ends. The CDR3 is 19 residues long. This sequence was found in an older man with acute or convalescent COVID-19. Sequenced sample: peripheral blood. The V gene is TRBV18, the J gene TRBJ2-6; D may be TRBD2 (5 bases). The CDR3 sequence: CASSPREISRELVANVLTF. The CDR3 DNA reads as TGTGCCAGCTCACCAAGAGAAATTAGTCGCGAACTAGTGGCCAACGTCCTGACTTTC.